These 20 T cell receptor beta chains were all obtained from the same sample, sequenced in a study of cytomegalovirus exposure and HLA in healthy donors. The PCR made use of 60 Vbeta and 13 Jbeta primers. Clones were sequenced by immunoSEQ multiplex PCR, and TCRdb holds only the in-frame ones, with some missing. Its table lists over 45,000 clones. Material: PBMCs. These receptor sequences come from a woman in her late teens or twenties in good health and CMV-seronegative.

The CDR3 DNA follows: TGTGCCAGCAGTCGACAGGGAAACTATGGCTACACCTTC. This translates into CASSRQGNYGYTF. The genes are TRBV2 and TRBJ1-2; TRBD1 matches at 7 bases. CDR3 length equals 13 residues. Germline trimming cut 5 bases from V and 2 bases from J; bases unmatched to any gene: 2. The V gene's germline CDR1 is SNHLY and CDR2 FYNNEI.

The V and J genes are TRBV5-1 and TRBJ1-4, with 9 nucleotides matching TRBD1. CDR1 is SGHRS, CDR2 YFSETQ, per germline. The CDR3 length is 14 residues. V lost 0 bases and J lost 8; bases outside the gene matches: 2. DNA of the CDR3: TGCGCCAGCAGCTTGGGACAGGGGGGAGAAAAACTGTTTTTT. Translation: CASSLGQGGEKLFF.

The CDR3 DNA reads as TGCGCCAGCAGCCCCTGGACAGCGAACACTGAAGCTTTCTTT. Its translation: CASSPWTANTEAFF. The chain employs TRBV5-1 and TRBJ1-1, with a possible D match to TRBD1 (6 bases). There are 14 residues in the CDR3. Deletions cut 4 bases from V and 1 base from J, with 11 bases between. The V gene's germline CDR1 is SGHRS and CDR2 YFSETQ.

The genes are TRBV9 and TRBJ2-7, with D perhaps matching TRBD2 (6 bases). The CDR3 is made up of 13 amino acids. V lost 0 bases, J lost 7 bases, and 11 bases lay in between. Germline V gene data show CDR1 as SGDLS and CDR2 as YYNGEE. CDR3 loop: CASSVGGVGEQYF. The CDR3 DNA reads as TGTGCCAGCAGCGTAGGGGGGGTTGGAGAGCAGTACTTC.

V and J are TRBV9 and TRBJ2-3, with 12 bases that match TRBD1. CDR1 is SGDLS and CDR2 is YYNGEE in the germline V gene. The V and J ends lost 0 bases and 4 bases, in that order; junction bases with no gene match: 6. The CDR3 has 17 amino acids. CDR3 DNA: TGTGCCAGCAGCGTAGCGGGACAGGGGGCCCCAGCAGATACGCAGTATTTT. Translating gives CASSVAGQGAPADTQYF.

CDR3 loop: CATSSSVGANVLTF. Here the CDR3 DNA reads TGTGCCACCAGCAGTTCTGTGGGGGCCAACGTCCTGACTTTC. V usage is TRBV15 and J usage is TRBJ2-6; unclear D gene. Looked up from germline, CDR1 is LNHNV and CDR2 is YYDKDF (reference sequence). The CDR3 length is 14 residues. Trimming removed 3 bases at V and 4 bases at J, with 7 bases between.

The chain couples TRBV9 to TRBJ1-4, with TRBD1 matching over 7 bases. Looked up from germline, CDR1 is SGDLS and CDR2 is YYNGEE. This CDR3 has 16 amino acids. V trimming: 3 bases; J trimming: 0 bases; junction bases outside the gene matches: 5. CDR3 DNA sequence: TGTGCCAGCAGCGCCCGACAGGGTGCAACTAATGAAAAACTGTTTTTT. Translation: CASSARQGATNEKLFF.

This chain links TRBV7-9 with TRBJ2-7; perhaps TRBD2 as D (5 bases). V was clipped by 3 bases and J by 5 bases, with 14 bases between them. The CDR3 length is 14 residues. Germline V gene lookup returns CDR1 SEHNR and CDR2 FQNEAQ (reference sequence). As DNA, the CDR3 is TGTGCCAGCAGCTTCAGTTTACCCGGGGACGAGCAGTACTTC. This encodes CASSFSLPGDEQYF.

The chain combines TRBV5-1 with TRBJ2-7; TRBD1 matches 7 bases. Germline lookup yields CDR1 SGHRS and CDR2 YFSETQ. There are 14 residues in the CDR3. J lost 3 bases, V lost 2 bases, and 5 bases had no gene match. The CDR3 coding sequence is TGCGCCAGCAGCTTTGACAGGGCGGGCTACGAGCAGTACTTC. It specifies CASSFDRAGYEQYF.

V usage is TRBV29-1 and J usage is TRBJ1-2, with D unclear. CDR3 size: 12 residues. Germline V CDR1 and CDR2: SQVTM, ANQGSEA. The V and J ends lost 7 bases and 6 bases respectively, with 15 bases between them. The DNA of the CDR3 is TGCAGCGCCGCAGGCCCTGGCGATGGCTACACCTTC. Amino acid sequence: CSAAGPGDGYTF.

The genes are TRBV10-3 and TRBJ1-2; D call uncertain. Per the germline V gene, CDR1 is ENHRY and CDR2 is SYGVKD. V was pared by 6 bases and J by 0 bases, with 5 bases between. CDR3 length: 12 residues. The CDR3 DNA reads TGTGCCATCAGAGCGCCTAACTATGGCTACACCTTC. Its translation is CAIRAPNYGYTF.

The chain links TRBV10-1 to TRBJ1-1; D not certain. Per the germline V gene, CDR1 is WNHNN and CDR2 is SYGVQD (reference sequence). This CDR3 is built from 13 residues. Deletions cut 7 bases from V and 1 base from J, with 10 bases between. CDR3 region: CASNQARNTEAFF. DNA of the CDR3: TGCGCCAGCAACCAGGCTCGGAACACTGAAGCTTTCTTT.

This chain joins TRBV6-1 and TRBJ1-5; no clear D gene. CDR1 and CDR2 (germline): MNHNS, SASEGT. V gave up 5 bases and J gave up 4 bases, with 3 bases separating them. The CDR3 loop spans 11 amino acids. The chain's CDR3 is CASSSNQPQHF. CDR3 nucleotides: TGTGCCAGCAGTTCAAATCAGCCCCAGCATTTT.

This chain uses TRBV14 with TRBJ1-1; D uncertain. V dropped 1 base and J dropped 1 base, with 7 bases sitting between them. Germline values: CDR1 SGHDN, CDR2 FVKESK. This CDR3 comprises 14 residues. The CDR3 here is CASSQGSWNTEAFF. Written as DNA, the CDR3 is TGTGCCAGCAGCCAAGGTTCCTGGAACACTGAAGCTTTCTTT.

The CDR3 nucleotides read TGTGCCAGCAGTTTTCTTGCAACTAATGAAAAACTGTTTTTT. This translates into CASSFLATNEKLFF. The chain recombines TRBV27 with TRBJ1-4; D unresolved. Germline loops: CDR1 MNHEY, CDR2 SMNVEV (reference sequence). The ends were cut back, 3 bases at V and 0 bases at J, with 5 bases in the middle. CDR3 length: 14 residues.

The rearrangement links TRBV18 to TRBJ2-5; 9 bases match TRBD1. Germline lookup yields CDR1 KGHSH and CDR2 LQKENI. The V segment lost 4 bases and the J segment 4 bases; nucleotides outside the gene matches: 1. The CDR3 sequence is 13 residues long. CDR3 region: CASSRDRVETQYF. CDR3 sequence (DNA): TGTGCCAGCTCACGGGACAGGGTAGAGACCCAGTACTTC.

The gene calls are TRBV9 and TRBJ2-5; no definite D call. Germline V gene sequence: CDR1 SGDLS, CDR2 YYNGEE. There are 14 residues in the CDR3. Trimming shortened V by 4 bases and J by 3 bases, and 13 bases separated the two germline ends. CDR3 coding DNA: TGTGCCAGCAGCCCCTCCTACAGTAAAGAGACCCAGTACTTC. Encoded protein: CASSPSYSKETQYF.

CDR3 in amino acids: CASSLHLTGGYMNTEAFF. For the CDR3, the DNA is TGTGCCAGCAGCTTGCATTTGACAGGGGGATACATGAACACTGAAGCTTTCTTT. The V call is TRBV5-4, the J call TRBJ1-1, with TRBD1 identical over 9 bases. Germline trimming cut 1 base from V and 0 bases from J; bases unmatched to any gene: 10. The length of the CDR3 is 18 residues. CDR1 and CDR2 from the germline V gene are SGHNT and YYREEE (reference sequence).

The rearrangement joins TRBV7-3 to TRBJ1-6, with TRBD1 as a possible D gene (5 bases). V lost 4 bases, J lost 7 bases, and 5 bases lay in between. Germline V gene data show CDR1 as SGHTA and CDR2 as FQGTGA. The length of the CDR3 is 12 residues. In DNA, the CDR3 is TGTGCCAGCAGCTCAGGGAATTCACCCCTCCACTTT. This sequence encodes CASSSGNSPLHF. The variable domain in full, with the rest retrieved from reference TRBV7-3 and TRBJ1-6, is GAGVSQTPSNKVTEKGKYVELRCDPISGHTALYWYRQSLGQGPEFLIYFQGTGAADDSGLPNDRFFAVRPEGSVSTLKIQRTERGDSAVYLCASSSGNSPLHFGNGTRLTVT.

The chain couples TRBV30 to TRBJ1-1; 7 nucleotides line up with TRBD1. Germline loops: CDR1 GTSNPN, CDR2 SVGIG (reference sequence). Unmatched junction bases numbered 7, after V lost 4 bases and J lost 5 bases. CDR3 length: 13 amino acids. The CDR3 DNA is TGTGCCTGGACCGCCGACAGGGTGACTGAAGCTTTCTTT. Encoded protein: CAWTADRVTEAFF. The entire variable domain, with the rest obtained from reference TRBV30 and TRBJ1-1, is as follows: SQTIHQWPATLVQPVGSPLSLECTVEGTSNPNLYWYRQAAGRGLQLLFYSVGIGQISSEVPQNLSASRPQDRQFILSSKKLLLSDSGFYLCAWTADRVTEAFFGQGTRLTVV.